These 10 T cell receptor beta chains originate from one sample sequenced in a study of T cells in Graves' hyperthyroidism and ophthalmopathy. There were TCR beta CDR3 regions amplified from RNA transcripts. HTBI primers were used for first-round RT-PCR of the TCR CDR3. MiXCR was run by TCRdb on the multiplex PCR reads, yielding one entry per CDR3 protein. Found here are about 200,000 distinct CDR3 sequences, about a sixth of them singletons; the top ten hold about half. The sample consisted of blood. Receptor source: a woman between 45 and 60 years old with Graves' hyperthyroidism.

This clonotype came up many times. The J gene is TRBJ2-1, the V gene TRBV9, with D possibly matching TRBD1 (5 bases). This CDR3 region has 17 residues. Germline-derived CDR1 and CDR2 are SGDLS and YYNGEE. V was clipped by 0 bases and J by 2 bases, with 15 bases between them. The CDR3 sequence is CASSVVSRTLTYNEQFF. DNA for the CDR3: TGTGCCAGCAGCGTAGTCTCCCGGACATTGACCTACAATGAGCAGTTCTTC.

Many counts were recorded for this clonotype. The chain joins TRBV28 to TRBJ2-1; D not resolved. Germline lookup yields CDR1 MDHEN and CDR2 SYDVKM. V was cut by 4 bases and J by 0 bases, with 7 bases left in between. The CDR3 spans 14 residues. The CDR3 here is CASSSTYSYNEQFF. The CDR3 DNA reads as TGTGCCAGCAGTTCTACCTACTCCTACAATGAGCAGTTCTTC.

J is TRBJ2-3 and V is TRBV19; 10 bases fit TRBD2. This CDR3 has 16 residues. Germline assignment: CDR1 LNHDA and CDR2 SQIVND (reference sequence). The V gene end was trimmed by 10 bases and the J gene end by 3 bases; junction bases not matched to a gene: 13. The CDR3 sequence: CATQGLAGDLTDTQYF. The CDR3 bases are TGTGCCACCCAAGGGCTAGCGGGAGACCTAACAGATACGCAGTATTTT.

This clonotype has ten or more counts. This sequence joins TRBV30 and TRBJ2-3; perhaps D is TRBD1 or TRBD2 (6 bases each). The V end was cut by 0 bases, the J end by 2 bases, with 9 bases between. The CDR3 covers 14 residues. Germline V gene data show CDR1 as GTSNPN and CDR2 as SVGIG (reference sequence). The CDR3 DNA follows: TGTGCCTGGAGTGTGGGGGGACACACAGATACGCAGTATTTT. Translating gives CAWSVGGHTDTQYF.

The sample holds many counts of this clonotype. The genes are TRBV28 and TRBJ1-2; D remains unclear. V was pared by 0 bases and J by 8 bases, with 10 bases between. CDR3 length equals 13 residues. Germline CDR1 MDHEN, CDR2 SYDVKM. CDR3 nucleotides: TGTGCCAGCAGTTTATGGGATTCGGGAGGCTACACCTTC. Its translation is CASSLWDSGGYTF.

This clonotype occurred many times. V is TRBV12-3 or TRBV12-4 and J is TRBJ2-1; D remains ambiguous. Trimming cost V 3 bases and J 0 bases, with 3 bases left between them. The CDR3 runs to 13 residues. The CDR3 DNA sequence: TGTGCCAGCAGTTTTTACTCCTACAATGAGCAGTTCTTC. Amino acid sequence: CASSFYSYNEQFF.

The J gene is TRBJ1-6, the V gene TRBV6-1, with 9 bases that match TRBD1. Germline assignment: CDR1 MNHNS and CDR2 SASEGT. Losses at the gene ends were 5 bases for V and 9 bases for J; bases not matched to a gene: 8. The CDR3 extends over 15 amino acids. Here the CDR3 reads CASSPSTGGSSPLHF. The CDR3 nucleotides read TGTGCCAGCAGTCCGTCGACAGGGGGAAGTTCACCCCTCCACTTT.

This clonotype was observed at least ten times. This chain links TRBV6-1 with TRBJ1-5; D not certain. The V and J ends lost 7 bases and 1 base respectively, with 11 bases between them. Per germline, CDR1 MNHNS and CDR2 SASEGT. The CDR3 consists of 14 residues. CDR3 sequence (DNA): TGTGCCAGCATTGGAAGGAAGAGCAATCAGCCCCAGCATTTT. The encoded protein is CASIGRKSNQPQHF.

This clonotype was seen repeatedly, ten times or more. The chain joins TRBV12-3 or TRBV12-4 to TRBJ1-4, with D maybe TRBD1 (6 bases). Trimming took off 6 bases at V and 3 bases at J, with 11 bases between the two ends. There are 14 residues in the CDR3. CDR3 protein: CASSPWTANEKLFF. CDR3 bases: TGTGCCAGCAGCCCCTGGACAGCTAATGAAAAACTGTTTTTT.

At least ten counts were recorded for this clonotype. This chain uses TRBV20-1 with TRBJ2-1, with D perhaps matching TRBD1 or TRBD2 (7 bases each). Germline values: CDR1 DFQATT, CDR2 SNEGSKA (reference sequence). This CDR3 has 14 amino acids. V gave up 2 bases and J gave up 13 bases, with 21 bases separating them. The CDR3, as DNA: TGCAGTGCTAGACAGCAGGGGGGAGCGGGACAACAGTTCTTC. Protein: CSARQQGGAGQQFF.